Below, 6 T cell receptor beta chains from the same sample are listed, as sequenced in a study of CD8 T cells in Susac syndrome. Random hexamers served to reverse transcribe about 0.45 to 1 ug RNA. Each CDR3 protein is one row after TCRdb ran MiXCR on the immunoSEQ multiplex PCR reads. The data show 51,000 or so distinct CDR3 sequences, approximately 93% seen once. Material: CD8+ T cells from PBMCs. The receptors shown here come from a human donor in good health.

CDR3 in amino acids: CASSQVQSDEQYF. The CDR3 nucleotides are TGTGCCAGCAGCCAAGTGCAGTCCGACGAGCAGTACTTC. The chain uses TRBV3-1 and TRBJ2-7; unclear D gene. The germline V gene has CDR1 LGHDT and CDR2 YNNKEL (reference sequence). This CDR3 region has 13 residues. The V end was cut by 1 base, the J end by 5 bases, with 9 bases between.

V usage is TRBV29-1 and J usage is TRBJ2-7, with D maybe TRBD1 (6 bases). CDR1 and CDR2 (germline): SQVTM, ANQGSEA. The CDR3 loop spans 14 amino acids. V lost 0 bases, J lost 2 bases, and 11 bases lay in between. As DNA, the CDR3 is TGCAGCGTTGAAGAACGGGGACAAGCCTACGAGCAGTACTTC. Protein: CSVEERGQAYEQYF.

The V gene is TRBV20-1, the J gene TRBJ2-1; TRBD1 agrees at 8 bases. Germline values: CDR1 DFQATT, CDR2 SNEGSKA (reference sequence). This CDR3 has 15 amino acids. V lost 0 bases to trimming and J lost 7 bases; unmatched junction nucleotides: 8. The CDR3 loop is CSAREGRGLENEQFF. The CDR3 nucleotides are TGCAGTGCTAGAGAAGGCAGGGGGCTTGAGAATGAGCAGTTCTTC.

This chain links TRBV7-9 with TRBJ2-7; D might be TRBD2 (6 bases). CDR1 and CDR2 from the germline V gene are SEHNR and FQNEAQ (reference sequence). Trimming shortened V by 5 bases and J by 2 bases, and 13 bases separated the two germline ends. This CDR3 is built from 14 residues. The CDR3 here is CASSLREKAYEQYF. The CDR3 coding sequence is TGTGCCAGCAGCCTCCGGGAGAAAGCCTACGAGCAGTACTTC.

DNA for the CDR3: TGCGCCAGCAGACTTATATCGACAGGGAGGAATCCGCGCAATCAGCCCCAGCATTTT. Protein: CASRLISTGRNPRNQPQHF. The gene calls are TRBV23-1 and TRBJ1-5, with 7 bases lining up with TRBD1. TRBV23-1 is an ORF for which the function is uncertain. V shed 6 bases and J 2 bases; nucleotides not matched to a gene: 19. The length of the CDR3 is 19 residues.

The rearrangement links TRBV20-1 to TRBJ2-7; 7 bases agree with TRBD2. The CDR3 consists of 11 residues. V was clipped by 6 bases and J by 2 bases; unmatched bases: 1. Germline V gene lookup returns CDR1 DFQATT and CDR2 SNEGSKA (reference sequence). The CDR3 loop is CSALAAYEQYF. The DNA for the CDR3 is TGCAGTGCCCTAGCGGCCTACGAGCAGTACTTC.